Listed below are T cell receptor beta chains from one sample, sequenced in a study of cytomegalovirus exposure and HLA in healthy donors. Assay used: immunoSEQ multiplex PCR; TCRdb lists only in-frame clones, some missing. The table shows about 150,000 clones, with less than 85% occurring only once. The sample taken for sequencing was PBMCs. These receptors were collected from a woman aged 45-65 years in good health and CMV-seropositive. Each CDR3 is given with its conserved first and last residue. A D gene is named only where the DNA matches it firmly. The listing skips clone size in some rows; elsewhere it reads once, few, many or a size class.

CDR3 length | J gene | V gene | D gene | clone size | CDR3 protein | CDR3 DNA
12 | TRBJ1-2 | TRBV7-2 | TRBD1 | once | CASPTGVNGYTF | TGTGCCAGTCCGACAGGGGTGAACGGCTACACCTTC
16 | TRBJ1-6 | TRBV29-1 | TRBD1 | once | CSVGGTELKNNSPLHF | TGCAGCGTTGGAGGGACAGAACTTAAAAATAATTCACCCCTCCACTTT
13 | TRBJ2-7 | TRBV7-2 | . | . | CASRQGGLYEQYF | TGTGCCAGCAGGCAGGGAGGACTCTACGAGCAGTACTTC
15 | TRBJ1-2 | TRBV11-1 | TRBD1 | . | CASSLDGRQGAGYTF | TGTGCCAGCAGCTTAGACGGACGACAGGGGGCTGGCTACACCTTC
16 | TRBJ2-1 | TRBV13 | . | . | CASSLYAGISYNEQFF | TGTGCCAGCAGCCTTTACGCCGGTATCTCCTACAATGAGCAGTTCTTC
17 | TRBJ2-1 | TRBV11-2 | . | . | CASSPVLGGGSYNEQFF | TGTGCCAGCAGCCCGGTCTTAGGGGGGGGAAGCTACAATGAGCAGTTCTTC
16 | TRBJ1-6 | TRBV7-2 | . | few | CASSSPRGTIDSPLHF | TGTGCCAGCAGCTCCCCGAGGGGGACTATCGATTCACCCCTCCACTTT
13 | TRBJ2-7 | TRBV29-1 | TRBD1 | . | CSAGTGPAYEQYF | TGCAGCGCTGGGACAGGGCCGGCCTACGAGCAGTACTTC
12 | TRBJ2-7 | TRBV6-5 | . | . | CASRDSSSIEYF | TGTGCCAGCAGGGACAGTTCTTCTATAGAGTACTTC
14 | TRBJ1-1 | TRBV4-3 | . | . | CASSQVRGGTEAFF | TGCGCCAGCAGCCAAGTGAGGGGGGGCACTGAAGCTTTCTTT
14 | TRBJ2-3 | TRBV6-5 | TRBD2 | . | CASSYGRDGDTQYF | TGTGCCAGCAGTTATGGGAGGGATGGAGATACGCAGTATTTT
16 | TRBJ2-1 | TRBV12-5 | TRBD1 | . | CASGPTTGGVSNEQFF | TGTGCTAGTGGTCCGACCACAGGGGGCGTAAGCAATGAGCAGTTCTTC
14 | TRBJ2-3 | TRBV19 | TRBD2 | . | CASTRSGGLDTQYF | TGTGCCAGTACCCGTAGCGGGGGATTAGATACGCAGTATTTT
15 | TRBJ1-6 | TRBV18 | TRBD1 | . | CASSRGPGGDSPLHF | TGTGCCAGCTCTCGAGGCCCAGGGGGTGATTCACCCCTCCACTTT
12 | TRBJ2-5 | TRBV5-1 | . | . | CASSTGQETQYF | TGCGCCAGCAGCACAGGGCAAGAGACCCAGTACTTC
15 | TRBJ2-7 | TRBV30 | TRBD1 | . | CAWSAGTGSSYEQYF | TGTGCCTGGAGTGCCGGGACAGGGAGCTCCTACGAGCAGTACTTC
16 | TRBJ2-1 | TRBV5-1 | TRBD2 | . | CASSLKVSGGASEQFF | TGCGCCAGCAGCTTGAAGGTTAGCGGGGGGGCAAGTGAGCAGTTCTTC
12 | TRBJ2-7 | TRBV5-6 | . | . | CASSLGGYEQYF | TGTGCCAGCAGCTTGGGAGGCTACGAGCAGTACTTC
15 | TRBJ2-3 | TRBV29-1 | TRBD2 | . | CSVGNGGAGGDTQYF | TGCAGCGTGGGGAACGGTGGAGCGGGGGGGGATACGCAGTATTTT
14 | TRBJ1-1 | TRBV6-1 | . | . | CASGNLGGSTEAFF | TGTGCCAGCGGAAATTTGGGGGGAAGCACTGAAGCTTTCTTT
15 | TRBJ2-2 | TRBV7-2 | TRBD1 | . | CASRSGGANTGELFF | TGTGCCAGCAGGTCAGGGGGTGCGAACACCGGGGAGCTGTTTTTT
14 | TRBJ2-7 | TRBV9 | . | . | CASSVNRDSYEQYF | TGTGCCAGCAGCGTTAACAGGGACTCCTACGAGCAGTACTTC
12 | TRBJ2-1 | TRBV5-6 | TRBD1 | . | CASSRGQTGQVF | TGTGCCAGCAGCCGGGGACAGACCGGGCAGGTCTTC
14 | TRBJ1-2 | TRBV29-1 | . | . | CSVGDGGVFYGYTF | TGCAGCGTCGGTGACGGGGGAGTATTCTATGGCTACACCTTC
11 | TRBJ2-4 | TRBV15 | TRBD2 | . | CATGTSNIQYF | TGTGCCACCGGGACTAGTAACATTCAGTACTTC
14 | TRBJ1-4 | TRBV7-2 | . | . | CASSMSGTWEKLFF | TGTGCCAGCAGCATGTCTGGGACTTGGGAAAAACTGTTTTTT
13 | TRBJ1-6 | TRBV19 | . | . | CASSTGYQSPLHF | TGTGCCAGTTCCACAGGGTATCAGTCACCCCTCCACTTT
15 | TRBJ2-4 | TRBV2 | TRBD2 | few | CASSDRVLAGGPQYF | TGTGCCAGCAGTGACCGGGTTCTAGCGGGGGGGCCGCAGTACTTC
12 | TRBJ2-7 | TRBV6-6 | . | . | CASSYEPGEQYF | TGTGCCAGCAGTTACGAGCCCGGCGAGCAGTACTTC
17 | TRBJ1-3 | TRBV27 | . | . | CASSSSRTDISGNTIYF | .
15 | TRBJ2-3 | TRBV7-2 | . | . | CASSPPGLTTDTQYF | TGTGCCAGCAGCCCTCCGGGACTGACCACAGATACGCAGTATTTT
13 | TRBJ1-1 | TRBV6-5 | . | . | CASSYGHRSEAFF | TGTGCCAGCAGTTACGGCCACAGGTCCGAAGCTTTCTTT
13 | TRBJ2-7 | TRBV10-1 | TRBD1 | . | CASSGQGIHEQYF | TGCGCCAGCAGTGGACAGGGAATACACGAGCAGTACTTC
14 | TRBJ1-1 | TRBV27 | . | . | CASSLYGSGTEAFF | TGTGCCAGCAGTTTATACGGTTCGGGCACTGAAGCTTTCTTT
14 | TRBJ2-2 | TRBV6-1 | TRBD2 | few | CASTGGRNTGELFF | TGTGCCAGCACCGGGGGGAGGAACACCGGGGAGCTGTTTTTT
13 | TRBJ2-4 | TRBV11-2 | . | once | CASSLGLQNIQYF | TGTGCCAGCAGCTTGGGACTCCAAAACATTCAGTACTTC
14 | TRBJ1-1 | TRBV29-1 | TRBD1 | . | CSVEGGQDGPEAFF | TGCAGCGTTGAAGGGGGACAGGACGGTCCTGAAGCTTTCTTT
18 | TRBJ2-2 | TRBV4-2 | TRBD2 | once | CASSQEPWGGGAGGELFF | TGTGCCAGCAGCCAAGAGCCTTGGGGCGGGGGGGCCGGCGGGGAGCTGTTTTTT
13 | TRBJ2-5 | TRBV7-3 | . | . | CASSFVGGETQYF | TGTGCCAGCAGCTTTGTAGGGGGAGAGACCCAGTACTTC
12 | TRBJ2-7 | TRBV7-2 | . | . | CASSPHSYEQYF | TGTGCCAGCAGCCCCCACAGCTACGAGCAGTACTTC
12 | TRBJ1-2 | TRBV27 | . | . | CASSLAGYGYTF | TGTGCCAGCAGTTTAGCAGGGTATGGCTACACCTTC
18 | TRBJ2-1 | TRBV10-1 | TRBD2 | . | CASSERASGALGVNEQFF | TGCGCCAGCAGTGAGAGGGCTAGCGGGGCCCTCGGGGTAAATGAGCAGTTCTTC
18 | TRBJ2-1 | TRBV27 | . | . | CASSFSPGTRTSYNEQFF | TGTGCCAGCAGTTTTAGTCCCGGGACACGAACCTCCTACAATGAGCAGTTCTTC
16 | TRBJ2-7 | TRBV18 | TRBD2 | . | CASSVSGTSGPLEQYF | TGTGCCAGCTCAGTCTCCGGGACTAGCGGCCCGCTCGAGCAGTACTTC
14 | TRBJ2-7 | TRBV12-5 | . | . | CASGLDGLPFEQYF | TGTGCTAGTGGTTTGGACGGACTACCCTTTGAGCAGTACTTC
16 | TRBJ2-3 | TRBV7-8 | TRBD1 | . | CASSAPQGAREDTQYF | TGTGCCAGCAGCGCCCCACAGGGGGCGAGGGAAGATACGCAGTATTTT
13 | TRBJ1-2 | TRBV5-1 | . | . | CASSSGQLYGYTF | TGCGCCAGCAGCTCAGGACAGCTTTATGGCTACACCTTC
18 | TRBJ1-3 | TRBV6-1 | . | once | CASSEASFTVSSGNTIYF | TGTGCCAGCAGTGAAGCAAGCTTCACGGTCTCCTCTGGAAACACCATATATTTT
14 | TRBJ1-4 | TRBV7-2 | . | . | CASSPSGTGEKLFF | TGTGCCAGCAGCCCATCCGGGACTGGCGAAAAACTGTTTTTT
11 | TRBJ2-7 | TRBV7-8 | . | few | CASSPSYEQYF | TGTGCCAGCAGCCCATCCTACGAGCAGTACTTC
16 | TRBJ2-1 | TRBV5-1 | . | few | CASSLAGTVEGNEQFF | TGCGCCAGCAGCCTTGCGGGGACAGTCGAGGGCAATGAGCAGTTCTTC
13 | TRBJ2-1 | TRBV4-3 | TRBD1 | once | CASSQAPGQGPFF | TGCGCCAGCAGCCAAGCTCCCGGACAGGGACCGTTCTTC
14 | TRBJ2-2 | TRBV5-1 | TRBD1 | . | CATQGGQYTGELFF | TGCGCCACCCAAGGGGGACAGTACACCGGGGAGCTGTTTTTT
15 | TRBJ1-6 | TRBV14 | TRBD1 | . | CASSRQGTYNSPLHF | TGTGCCAGCAGCCGACAGGGGACCTATAATTCACCCCTCCACTTT
16 | TRBJ2-1 | TRBV21-1 | . | . | CASSKNRDREGQGQFF | TGTGCCAGCAGCAAGAATCGGGACAGGGAGGGGCAGGGGCAGTTCTTC
13 | TRBJ2-3 | TRBV7-9 | . | . | CATPGPAMHTQYF | TGTGCTACCCCGGGTCCAGCCATGCATACGCAGTATTTT
15 | TRBJ2-1 | TRBV9 | TRBD1 | . | CASSVGTGNGNEQFF | TGTGCCAGCAGCGTAGGGACAGGGAATGGAAATGAGCAGTTCTTC
15 | TRBJ2-3 | TRBV18 | TRBD1 | . | CASSPGTGRTDTQYF | TGTGCCAGCTCACCCGGGACAGGGCGCACAGATACGCAGTATTTT
16 | TRBJ2-5 | TRBV19 | . | . | CASSRGLRMGQETQYF | TGTGCCAGTAGTAGGGGCCTAAGAATGGGCCAAGAGACCCAGTACTTC
14 | TRBJ1-5 | TRBV5-5 | . | . | CASSFGGWNQPQHF | TGTGCCAGCAGCTTCGGGGGTTGGAATCAGCCCCAGCATTTT